Following are 20 T cell receptor beta chains from one sample sequenced in a study of shared clonotypes between healthy human individuals. Generated by immunoSEQ multiplex PCR, the TCRdb table keeps only in-frame clones and is missing some. The sample includes 2,500,000 or so clones, roughly 93% seen only once; the top ten take more than 0.35%. Sequenced material: naive CD4+ T cells from PBMCs. Sample subset: CD45RA+ positively selected. All receptors come from a young man in good health. Some clones in this sample may be carry-over from other donors' samples.

This chain connects TRBV5-4 to TRBJ2-7, with 9 bases matching TRBD1. The CDR3 is 14 residues long. V was pared by 4 bases and J by 1 base, with 3 bases of the junction left unmatched. CDR1 and CDR2 from the germline V gene are SGHNT and YYREEE (reference sequence). The CDR3 reads CASSKDRGSYEQYF. CDR3 in DNA: TGTGCCAGCAGCAAGGACAGGGGTTCCTACGAGCAGTACTTC.

With respect to this clone: The sample contains more than one DNA sequence encoding this CDR3. The V call is TRBV6-5, the J call TRBJ1-5; 11 bases are a match to TRBD1. The CDR3 loop spans 15 amino acids. The germline gives CDR1 MNHEY, CDR2 SVGAGI. Trimming removed 5 bases from V and 6 bases from J; junction bases left unmatched: 6. CDR3 sequence: CASSTGQGAGQPQHF. CDR3 DNA sequence: TGTGCCAGCAGTACCGGACAGGGGGCAGGTCAGCCCCAGCATTTT.

The V and J genes are TRBV18 and TRBJ1-1; D is unresolved. The V gene lost 6 bases and the J gene lost 0 bases, with 17 bases spanning the gap. The CDR3 spans 16 residues. Germline CDR1 reads KGHSH; CDR2 reads LQKENI. CDR3 sequence (DNA): TGTGCCAGCTCCCGAGGACGGACCGAGATGAACACTGAAGCTTTCTTT. It translates to CASSRGRTEMNTEAFF.

The rearrangement joins TRBV7-6 to TRBJ1-4, with D unresolved. The CDR3 totals 14 residues. Germline V gene lookup returns CDR1 SGHVS and CDR2 FNYEAQ. V was pared by 5 bases and J by 8 bases, with 15 bases between. The CDR3 sequence: CASSVTGVGEKLFF. The DNA of the CDR3 is TGTGCCAGCAGCGTCACCGGGGTTGGCGAAAAACTGTTTTTT.

The gene calls are TRBV4-3 and TRBJ2-7, with 8 nucleotides matching TRBD2. The CDR3 spans 16 residues. The J segment lost 2 bases and the V segment lost 1 base, leaving 7 bases of the junction unmatched. The germline V gene encodes CDR1 LGHNA and CDR2 YSLEER. CDR3 region: CASSQVNGRATYEQYF. The CDR3 DNA reads as TGCGCCAGCAGCCAAGTGAACGGGAGGGCCACCTACGAGCAGTACTTC.

V gene TRBV5-1 combines with J gene TRBJ1-3; no clear D gene. Between the trimmed V and J ends, which lost 2 bases and 4 bases, there was a span of 10 bases. The CDR3 has 14 amino acids. Germline V gene sequence: CDR1 SGHRS, CDR2 YFSETQ. CDR3 protein: CASSFLAEGNTIYF. The CDR3 nucleotides read TGCGCCAGCAGCTTTTTAGCGGAAGGAAACACCATATATTTT. The full variable domain, its missing parts supplied by reference TRBV5-1 and TRBJ1-3, is KAGVTQTPRYLIKTRGQQVTLSCSPISGHRSVSWYQQTPGQGLQFLFEYFSETQRNKGNFPGRFSGRQFSNSRSEMNVSTLELGDSALYLCASSFLAEGNTIYFGEGSWLTVV.

The chain recombines TRBV6-6 with TRBJ2-3; 12 nucleotides match TRBD2. The CDR3 has 16 amino acids. CDR1 and CDR2 (germline): MNHNY, SVGAGI (reference sequence). Germline trimming cut 3 bases from V and 5 bases from J; bases unmatched to any gene: 6. CDR3 in amino acids: CASSYLTSGSIDTQYF. The CDR3 DNA reads as TGTGCCAGCAGTTATCTGACTAGCGGGAGTATAGATACGCAGTATTTT.

The rearrangement uses TRBV4-2 and TRBJ1-5; D is uncertain. Germline V gene data show CDR1 as LGHNA and CDR2 as YNFKEQ. With 0 bases removed from V and 4 bases from J, the gap between germline ends came to 13 bases. CDR3 length equals 16 residues. The CDR3 DNA follows: TGTGCCAGCAGCCAAGATAGCGTTTCGGAGAATCAGCCCCAGCATTTT. Its translation: CASSQDSVSENQPQHF.

The J gene is TRBJ2-5, the V gene TRBV11-3, with a weak D call TRBD1 (5 bases). Judging by the DNA end, TRBJ2-7 fits better; the J call may be wrong. The CDR3 consists of 17 residues. CDR1 and CDR2 from the germline V gene are SGHNT and YENEEA. CDR3 protein: CASSLRREPIPCDEQYF. The DNA of the CDR3 is TGTGCCAGCAGCTTACGCAGGGAACCAATCCCTTGCGACGAGCAGTACTTC.

Only one count was recorded for this clone. The chain recombines TRBV7-2 with TRBJ2-5, with D possibly TRBD2 on 7 matching bases. There are 14 residues in the CDR3. V was trimmed by 2 bases and J by 5 bases, leaving 12 bases between them. From germline, CDR1 is SGHTA and CDR2 FQGNSA. The CDR3 is CASSLKWGGETQYF. CDR3 nucleotides: TGTGCCAGCAGCTTAAAATGGGGGGGCGAGACCCAGTACTTC.

The chain recombines TRBV5-3 with TRBJ1-1; 9 positions agree with TRBD1. TRBV5-3 is classed as an ORF, of uncertain function. The CDR3 consists of 17 residues. Unmatched junction bases numbered 11, after V lost 4 bases and J lost 1 base. CDR3 in amino acids: CARSGRDRVKGNTEAFF. For the CDR3, the DNA is TGTGCCAGAAGCGGTCGGGACAGGGTTAAGGGGAACACTGAAGCTTTCTTT.

This rearrangement joins TRBV4-1 to TRBJ2-3; 8 bases agree with TRBD2. This CDR3 has 16 residues. V shed 0 bases, J shed 6 bases, and the junction held 8 bases outside the gene matches. Germline CDR1 is MGHRA and CDR2 is YSYEKL. This chain's CDR3 is CASSQDLAGGPDTQYF. As DNA, the CDR3 is TGCGCCAGCAGCCAAGATCTCGCGGGAGGACCCGATACGCAGTATTTT.

The V call is TRBV5-4, the J call TRBJ2-7, with D tentatively TRBD1 (7 bases). Trimming stripped 6 bases from V and 2 bases from J, with 12 bases between. Germline V gene data show CDR1 as SGHNT and CDR2 as YYREEE (reference sequence). The CDR3 has 13 residues. CDR3 in amino acids: CASNQGGTYEQYF. The CDR3 coding sequence is TGTGCCAGCAATCAGGGGGGCACCTACGAGCAGTACTTC.

V gene TRBV5-5 combines with J gene TRBJ1-5; D unresolved. This CDR3 comprises 18 residues. V was pared by 1 base and J by 3 bases, with 20 bases between. The germline V gene has CDR1 SGHKS and CDR2 YYEKEE (reference sequence). CDR3 nucleotides: TGTGCCAGCAGCTTGTTGCCCGGCGCACGAACTAACAATCAGCCCCAGCATTTT. Its translation: CASSLLPGARTNNQPQHF.

This chain joins TRBV15 and TRBJ2-1; 11 bases are shared with TRBD2. The CDR3 totals 15 residues. With 5 bases clipped from V and 4 bases from J, the junction kept 4 bases outside the gene matches. From germline, CDR1 is LNHNV and CDR2 YYDKDF (reference sequence). DNA of the CDR3: TGTGCCACCAGCTTAGCGGGAGGGATTTACAATGAGCAGTTCTTC. Translation gives CATSLAGGIYNEQFF.

V usage is TRBV11-2 and J usage is TRBJ2-7; D is perhaps TRBD1 (5 bases). Trimming shortened V by 5 bases and J by 2 bases, and 13 bases separated the two germline ends. CDR1 is SGHAT and CDR2 is FQNNGV in the germline V gene. The CDR3 consists of 14 residues. CDR3 loop: CASSLTANTYEQYF. The CDR3 DNA reads as TGTGCCAGCAGCCTGACAGCGAATACCTACGAGCAGTACTTC.

The chain has TRBV7-3 and TRBJ2-1, with TRBD2 identical over 8 bases. Trimming took 5 bases from V and 5 from J; bases not matched to a gene: 5. The CDR3 has 14 amino acids. Germline V gene sequence: CDR1 SGHTA, CDR2 FQGTGA. CDR3 DNA sequence: TGTGCCAGCAGCCGGGAGGGGCGGAACAATGAGCAGTTCTTC. This encodes CASSREGRNNEQFF.

The table lists this clone with a few counts. V usage is TRBV7-6 and J usage is TRBJ2-2; D is unresolved. Trimming stripped 1 base from V and 6 bases from J, with 9 bases between. The CDR3 sequence is 14 residues long. Germline CDR1 is SGHVS and CDR2 is FNYEAQ. CDR3 loop: CASSLVNSPGELFF. The CDR3 DNA follows: TGTGCCAGCAGCTTAGTCAACAGTCCCGGGGAGCTGTTTTTT.

This chain links TRBV25-1 with TRBJ2-2; D is perhaps TRBD1 (5 bases). The CDR3 has 16 amino acids. V lost 3 bases to trimming and J lost 6 bases, with 17 bases between them. From germline, CDR1 is MGHDK and CDR2 SYGVNS. The CDR3 reads CASSDSAGRSSGELFF. CDR3 bases: TGTGCCAGCAGTGATTCGGCAGGGCGATCGTCCGGGGAGCTGTTTTTT.

This chain links TRBV5-4 with TRBJ1-4, with TRBD1 as a possible D gene (5 bases). Trimming took off 3 bases at V and 7 bases at J, with 19 bases between the two ends. CDR3 length: 16 residues. From germline, CDR1 is SGHNT and CDR2 YYREEE (reference sequence). The CDR3 DNA sequence: TGTGCCAGCAGCTCGCCAACTGACAGTGTTGGTGAAAAACTGTTTTTT. Translating it yields CASSSPTDSVGEKLFF.